The sequence of this T cell receptor beta chain was determined in a study of cytomegalovirus exposure and HLA in healthy donors. The V end lost 2 bases, the J end lost 3 bases, and 8 bases lay between the germline ends. The CDR3 extends over 15 amino acids. CDR1 and CDR2 (germline): MNHNS, SASEGT. Study-level findings and limits: Later analysis identified several of the most significant clusters that appeared linked to common viral pathogens. In vitro work confirmed that three CMV-associated chains recognize CMV antigens.

Both 60 Vbeta primers and 13 Jbeta primers went into the PCR. In the original processing: Later work found about 80 million unique TCR beta chains, with about 10 million shared. The protocol was immunoSEQ multiplex PCR, while the TCRdb copy is restricted to in-frame clones and leaves out a portion. D and trimming come from the DNA, and the V and J calls and clone size come from that table. The table lists about 190,000 clones, about 90% of them singletons. This clone showed up just once. Its antigen remains unknown. The receptor was isolated from a young man in good health and CMV-seronegative. Sequencing used PBMCs. The chain uses TRBV6-1 and TRBJ1-6; D gene unclear. The CDR3 DNA reads as TGTGCCAGCAGTGAACAGGAGGTCTATAATTCACCCCTCCACTTT. This encodes CASSEQEVYNSPLHF.